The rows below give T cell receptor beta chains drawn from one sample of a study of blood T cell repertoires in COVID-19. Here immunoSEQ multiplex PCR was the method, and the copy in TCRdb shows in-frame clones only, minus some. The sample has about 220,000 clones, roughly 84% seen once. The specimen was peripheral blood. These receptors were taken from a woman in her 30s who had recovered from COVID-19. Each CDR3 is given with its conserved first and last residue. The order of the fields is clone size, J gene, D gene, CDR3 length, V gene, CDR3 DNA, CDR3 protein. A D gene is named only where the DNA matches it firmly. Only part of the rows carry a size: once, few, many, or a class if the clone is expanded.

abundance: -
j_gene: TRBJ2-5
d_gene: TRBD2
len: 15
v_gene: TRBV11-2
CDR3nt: TGTGCCAGCAGGCCCGGGGCTAGCGGGAGGGAGACCCAGTACTTC
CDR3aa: CASRPGASGRETQYF

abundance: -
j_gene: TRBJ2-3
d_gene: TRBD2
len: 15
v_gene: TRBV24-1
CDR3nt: TGTGCCACCAGTGACGGACTAGCGAACACAGATACGCAGTATTTT
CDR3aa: CATSDGLANTDTQYF

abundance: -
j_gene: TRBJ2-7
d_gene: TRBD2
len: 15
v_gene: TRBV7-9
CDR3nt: TGTGCCAGCAGCTTGACTAGCGGGATGGGATACGAGCAGTACTTC
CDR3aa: CASSLTSGMGYEQYF

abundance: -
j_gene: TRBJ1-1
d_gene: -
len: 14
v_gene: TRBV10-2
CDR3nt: TGCGCCAGCAGTGAGACAGAGAGGAACACTGAAGCTTTCTTT
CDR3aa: CASSETERNTEAFF

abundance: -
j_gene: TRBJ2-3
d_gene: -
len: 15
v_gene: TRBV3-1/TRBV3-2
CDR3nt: TGTGCCAGCAGCCCCCTTGGGAGCTCGGGAGATACGCAGTATTTT
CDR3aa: CASSPLGSSGDTQYF

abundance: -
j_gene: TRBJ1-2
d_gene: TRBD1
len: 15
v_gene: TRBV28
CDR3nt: TGTGCCAGCAGTCCGGCCCTGGGGACAGGCTATGGCTACACCTTC
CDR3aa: CASSPALGTGYGYTF

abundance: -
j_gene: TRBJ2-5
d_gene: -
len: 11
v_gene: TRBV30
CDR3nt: TGTGCCTGGAGTGTACATGAGACCCAGTACTTC
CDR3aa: CAWSVHETQYF

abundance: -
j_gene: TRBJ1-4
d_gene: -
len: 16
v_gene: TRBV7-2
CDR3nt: TGTGCCAGCAGCTACCCGGGGGAGGGCCTTAATGAAAAACTGTTTTTT
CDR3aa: CASSYPGEGLNEKLFF

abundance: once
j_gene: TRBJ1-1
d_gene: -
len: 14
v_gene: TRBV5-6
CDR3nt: TGTGCCAGCAGCCAAATATCGCCCGGGACAAAAGCTTTCTTT
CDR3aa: CASSQISPGTKAFF

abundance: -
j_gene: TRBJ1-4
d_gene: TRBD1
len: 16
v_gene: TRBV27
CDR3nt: TGTGCCAGCAGTTTAAGATCGGGACAGGGATATGAAAAACTGTTTTTT
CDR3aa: CASSLRSGQGYEKLFF

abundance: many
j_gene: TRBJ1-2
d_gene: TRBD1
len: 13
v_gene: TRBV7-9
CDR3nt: TGTGCCAGCAGCTGGGGACAGGGGGATGGCTACACCTTC
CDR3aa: CASSWGQGDGYTF

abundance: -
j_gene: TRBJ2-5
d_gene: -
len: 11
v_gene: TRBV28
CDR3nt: TGTGCCAGCAGTTTTCTCCAGACCCAGTACTTC
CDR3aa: CASSFLQTQYF

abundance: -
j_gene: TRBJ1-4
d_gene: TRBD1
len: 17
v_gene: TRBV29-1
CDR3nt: TGCAGCGTTGCCCCGGGACAGGGGCCACCGAGGAATGAAAAACTGTTTTTT
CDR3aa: CSVAPGQGPPRNEKLFF

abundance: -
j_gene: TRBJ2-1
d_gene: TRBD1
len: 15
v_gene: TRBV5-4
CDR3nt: TGTGCCAGCAGCTTGGCAGGGACAGGGATCGATGAGCAGTTCTTC
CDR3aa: CASSLAGTGIDEQFF

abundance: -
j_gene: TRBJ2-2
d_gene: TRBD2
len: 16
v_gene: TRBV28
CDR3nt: TGTGCCAGCACCGAAACTCTGGGCGGGAGCACCGGGGAGCTGTTTTTT
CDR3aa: CASTETLGGSTGELFF

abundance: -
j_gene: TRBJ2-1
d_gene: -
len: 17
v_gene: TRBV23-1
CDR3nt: TGCGCCAGCAGTCCATCCCTAGCGAACTTTTCCTACAATGAGCAGTTCTTC
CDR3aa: CASSPSLANFSYNEQFF

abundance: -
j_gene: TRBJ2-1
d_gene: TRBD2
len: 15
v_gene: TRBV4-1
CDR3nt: TGCGCCAGCAGCCAGACTAGCGGGATTTGGATTGAGCAGTTCTTC
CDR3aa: CASSQTSGIWIEQFF

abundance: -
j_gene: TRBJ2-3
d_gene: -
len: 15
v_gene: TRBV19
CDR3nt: TGTGCCAGTAGTCCCGAGACAGGCGTGACAGATACGCAGTATTTT
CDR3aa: CASSPETGVTDTQYF

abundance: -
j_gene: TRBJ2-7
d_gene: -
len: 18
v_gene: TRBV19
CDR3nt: TGTGCCAGTAGTAAGTACCCAGGCGCCGGGACTCTGTCCTACGAGCAGTACTTC
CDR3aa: CASSKYPGAGTLSYEQYF

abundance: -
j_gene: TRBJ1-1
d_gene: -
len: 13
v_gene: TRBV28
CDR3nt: TGTGCCAGCAGTGGTATGGTGGGGGGGAAAGCTTTCTTT
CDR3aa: CASSGMVGGKAFF

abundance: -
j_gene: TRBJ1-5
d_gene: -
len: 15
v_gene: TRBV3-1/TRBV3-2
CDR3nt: TGTGCCAGCAGCCGAGGAGGGAGGGGCAATCAGCCCCAGCATTTT
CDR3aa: CASSRGGRGNQPQHF

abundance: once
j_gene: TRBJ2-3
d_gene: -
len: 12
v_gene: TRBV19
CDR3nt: TGTGCCAGTAGTATAACAGATGGTACGCAGTATTTT
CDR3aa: CASSITDGTQYF

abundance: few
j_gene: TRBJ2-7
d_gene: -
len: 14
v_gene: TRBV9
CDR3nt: TGTGCCAGCAGCCCTCAGGAGGGAGTGGGGGAGCAGTACTTC
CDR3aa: CASSPQEGVGEQYF

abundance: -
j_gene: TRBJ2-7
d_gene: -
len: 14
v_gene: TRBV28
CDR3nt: TGTGCCAGCAGTTTAAGGGGCATCCGCGACGAGCAGTACTTC
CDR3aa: CASSLRGIRDEQYF

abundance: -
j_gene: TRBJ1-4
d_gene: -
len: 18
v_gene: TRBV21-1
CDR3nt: TGTGCCAGCAGCAAAGGGGACAGGGGCCAGACAACTAATGAAAAACTGTTTTTT
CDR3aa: CASSKGDRGQTTNEKLFF

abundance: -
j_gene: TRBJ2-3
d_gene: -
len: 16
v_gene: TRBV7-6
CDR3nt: TGTGCCAGCAGCTCTAGGACAGCATCTAGCACAGATACGCAGTATTTT
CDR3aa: CASSSRTASSTDTQYF

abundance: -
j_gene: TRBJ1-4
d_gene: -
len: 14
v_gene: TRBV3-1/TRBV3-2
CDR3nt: TGTGCCAGCAGCCCATCACAGGGCGGTGAAAAACTGTTTTTT
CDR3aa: CASSPSQGGEKLFF

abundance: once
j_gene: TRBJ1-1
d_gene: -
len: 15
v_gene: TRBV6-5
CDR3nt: TGTGCCAGCAGTTACTGGGGACACGGAGACACTGAAGCTTTCTTT
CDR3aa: CASSYWGHGDTEAFF

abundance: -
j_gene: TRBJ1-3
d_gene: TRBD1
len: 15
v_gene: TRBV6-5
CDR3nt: TGTGCCAGCAGCTTCCGACAGGGGGTTGGAAACACCATATATTTT
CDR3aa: CASSFRQGVGNTIYF

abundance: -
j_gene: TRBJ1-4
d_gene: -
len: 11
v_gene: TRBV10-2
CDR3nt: TGCGCCAGCAGTATGCGCTCTAAACTGTTTTTT
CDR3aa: CASSMRSKLFF

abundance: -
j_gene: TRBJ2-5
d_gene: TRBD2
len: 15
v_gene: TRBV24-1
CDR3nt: TGTGCCACCAGTGATTTGGACGGGAGGGGAGAGACCCAGTACTTC
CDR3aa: CATSDLDGRGETQYF

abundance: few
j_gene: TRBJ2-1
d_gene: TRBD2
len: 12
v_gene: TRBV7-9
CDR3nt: TGTGCCAGTCAGCGGGGGCTCAATGAGCAGTTCTTC
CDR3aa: CASQRGLNEQFF

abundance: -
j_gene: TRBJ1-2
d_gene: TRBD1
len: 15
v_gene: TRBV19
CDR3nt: TGTGCCAGTAGAGCCTTGGACAGGGGGGTCCATGGCTACACCTTC
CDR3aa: CASRALDRGVHGYTF

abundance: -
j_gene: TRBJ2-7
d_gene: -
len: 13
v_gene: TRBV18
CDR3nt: TGTGCCAGCTCACCAGAGAGCGGTGACGAGCAGTACTTC
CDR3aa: CASSPESGDEQYF

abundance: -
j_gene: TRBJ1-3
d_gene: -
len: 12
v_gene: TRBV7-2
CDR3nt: TGTGCCAGCGGTCGACAGCGAAACACCATATATTTT
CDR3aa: CASGRQRNTIYF

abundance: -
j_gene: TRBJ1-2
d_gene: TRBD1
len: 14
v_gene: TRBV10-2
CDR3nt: TGCGCCAGCAACCCACGGACAGGGGACTATGGCTACACCTTC
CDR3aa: CASNPRTGDYGYTF

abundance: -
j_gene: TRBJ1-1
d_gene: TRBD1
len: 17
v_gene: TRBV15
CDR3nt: TGTGCCACCAGCAAGGGGACAACAGGGGTCGAGAACACTGAAGCTTTCTTT
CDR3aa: CATSKGTTGVENTEAFF

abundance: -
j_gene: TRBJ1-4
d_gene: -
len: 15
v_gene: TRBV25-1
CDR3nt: TGTGCCAGCAGTGACCCCCTGTACCTAGGGGGTAAACTGTTTTTT
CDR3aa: CASSDPLYLGGKLFF

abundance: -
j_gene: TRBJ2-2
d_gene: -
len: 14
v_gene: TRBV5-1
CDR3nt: TGCGCCAGCCGCCTAGCGACGAACACCGGGGAGCTGTTTTTT
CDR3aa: CASRLATNTGELFF

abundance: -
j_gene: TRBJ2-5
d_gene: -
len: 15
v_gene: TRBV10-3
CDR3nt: TGTGCCATCAGCGGACAGGGTGGCGGGGGAGAGACCCAGTACTTC
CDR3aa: CAISGQGGGGETQYF

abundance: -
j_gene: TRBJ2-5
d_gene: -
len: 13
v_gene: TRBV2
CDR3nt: TGTGCCAGCAGTTCGTACAGGGCGGAGACCCAGTACTTC
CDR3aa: CASSSYRAETQYF

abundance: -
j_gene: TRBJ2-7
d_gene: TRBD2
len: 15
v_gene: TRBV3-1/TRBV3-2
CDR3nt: TGTGCCAGCAGCCAAAACCCGGGAGGGGGGTACGAGCAGTACTTC
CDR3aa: CASSQNPGGGYEQYF

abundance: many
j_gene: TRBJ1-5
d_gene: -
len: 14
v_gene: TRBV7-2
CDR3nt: TGTGCCAGCAGCTTTACTAATAGCAATCAGCCCCAGCATTTT
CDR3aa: CASSFTNSNQPQHF

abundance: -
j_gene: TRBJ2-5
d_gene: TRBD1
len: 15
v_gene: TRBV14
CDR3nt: TGTGCCAGCAGCCGCGTGGACAGGGTAATGGAGACCCAGTACTTC
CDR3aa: CASSRVDRVMETQYF

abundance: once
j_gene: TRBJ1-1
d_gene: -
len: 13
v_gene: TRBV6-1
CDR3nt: TGTGCCAGCACCTCGGACAGGAACACTGAAGCTTTCTTT
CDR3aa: CASTSDRNTEAFF

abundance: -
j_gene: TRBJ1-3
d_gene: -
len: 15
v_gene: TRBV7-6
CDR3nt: TGTGCCAGCAGCTTAGCGTCCGGGACTGGAAACACCATATATTTT
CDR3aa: CASSLASGTGNTIYF

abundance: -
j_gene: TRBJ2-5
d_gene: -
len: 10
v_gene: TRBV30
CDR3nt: TGTGCCTGGGCGCAAGAGACCCAGTACTTC
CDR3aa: CAWAQETQYF

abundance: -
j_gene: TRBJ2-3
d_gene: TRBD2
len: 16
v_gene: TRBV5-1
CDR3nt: TGCGCCAGCAGCCCGGGACTAGCGGGAGAACTAGATACGCAGTATTTT
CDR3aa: CASSPGLAGELDTQYF

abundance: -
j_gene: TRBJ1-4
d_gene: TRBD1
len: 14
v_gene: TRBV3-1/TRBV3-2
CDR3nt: TGTGCCAGCAGCCAGGACAGGAGAAGGGAAAAACTGTTTTTT
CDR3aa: CASSQDRRREKLFF

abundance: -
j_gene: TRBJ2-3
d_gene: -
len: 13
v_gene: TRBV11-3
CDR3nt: TGTGCCAGCAGCCTCCAACTAGCAGATACGCAGTATTTT
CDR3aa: CASSLQLADTQYF

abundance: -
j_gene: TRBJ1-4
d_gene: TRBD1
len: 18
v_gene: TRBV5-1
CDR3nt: TGCGCCAGCAGCTTGGTCGGACAGGGGGCGGGTGCTAATGAAAAACTGTTTTTT
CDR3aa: CASSLVGQGAGANEKLFF

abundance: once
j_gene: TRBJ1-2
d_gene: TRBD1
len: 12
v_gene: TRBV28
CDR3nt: TGTGCCAGCAGTCAGGGGGACTATGGCTACACCTTC
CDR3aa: CASSQGDYGYTF

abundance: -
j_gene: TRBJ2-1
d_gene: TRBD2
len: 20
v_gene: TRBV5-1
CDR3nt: TGCGCCAGCAGCTTGGTGTACGGGACTAGCGGAAGGAGCTCCTACAATGAGCAGTTCTTC
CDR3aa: CASSLVYGTSGRSSYNEQFF

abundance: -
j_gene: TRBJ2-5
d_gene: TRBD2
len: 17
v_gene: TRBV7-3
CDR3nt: TGTGCCAGCAGCCCCACCGGGACTAGCGGGAGCGGGGAGACCCAGTACTTC
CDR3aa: CASSPTGTSGSGETQYF

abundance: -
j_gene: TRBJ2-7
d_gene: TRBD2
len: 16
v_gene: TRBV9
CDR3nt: TGTGCCAGCAGCGCTTCACGAGGGACTAGCTCCTACGAGCAGTACTTC
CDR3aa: CASSASRGTSSYEQYF

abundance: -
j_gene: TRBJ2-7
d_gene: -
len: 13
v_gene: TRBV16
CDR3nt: TGTGCCAGCAGCCAATCTTCAGGGGACGAGCAGTACTTC
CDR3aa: CASSQSSGDEQYF

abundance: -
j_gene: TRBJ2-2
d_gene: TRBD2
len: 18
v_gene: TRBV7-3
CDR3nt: TGTGCCAGCAGCTTTTCCCCCGGGGATAGCGGGAGGGCCGGGGAGCTGTTTTTT
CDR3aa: CASSFSPGDSGRAGELFF

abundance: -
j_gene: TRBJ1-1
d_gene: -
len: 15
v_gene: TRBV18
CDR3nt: TGTGCCAGCTCACAGGGACGGGAGATGAACACTGAAGCTTTCTTT
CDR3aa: CASSQGREMNTEAFF